The 32 T cell receptor beta chains below all came from one sample that was sequenced in a study of shared clonotypes between healthy human individuals. Some clones are missing from TCRdb's copy, which holds only in-frame ones; the method was immunoSEQ multiplex PCR. The repertoire holds fewer than 850,000 clones, with about 78% as singletons. The sequencing input was memory CD4+ T cells sorted from blood. Documented subset: CD45RA-negative fraction. These receptors came from a woman in her twenties or thirties in good health.

The V gene is TRBV9, the J gene TRBJ2-1; 7 positions match TRBD2. Trimming cost V 4 bases and J 5 bases; bases outside gene matches: 9. The germline V gene encodes CDR1 SGDLS and CDR2 YYNGEE. The CDR3 extends over 15 amino acids. The CDR3 nucleotides read TGTGCCAGCAGCTCTGGACTAGTTAGGGACAATGAGCAGTTCTTC. Encoded protein: CASSSGLVRDNEQFF.

V is TRBV2 and J is TRBJ1-4; 9 bases agree with TRBD1. CDR1 and CDR2 (germline): SNHLY, FYNNEI. Trimming at V came to 5 bases and at J to 10 bases, leaving 11 bases not matched to a gene. This CDR3 has 15 residues. As DNA, the CDR3 is TGTGCCAGCAGTCCCGGGACAGGGTGGATGGGAAAACTGTTTTTT. It yields the protein CASSPGTGWMGKLFF. Together with reference TRBV2 and TRBJ1-4, the CDR3 gives the full variable domain: EPEVTQTPSHQVTQMGQEVILRCVPISNHLYFYWYRQILGQKVEFLVSFYNNEISEKSEIFDDQFSVERPDGSNFTLKIRSTKLEDSAMYFCASSPGTGWMGKLFFGSGTQLSVL.

The chain uses TRBV10-2 and TRBJ1-5, with a possible D match to TRBD1 (6 bases). Germline assignment: CDR1 WSHSY and CDR2 SAAADI. The CDR3 sequence is 14 residues long. The V end lost 4 bases, the J end lost 7 bases, and 14 bases lay between the germline ends. CDR3 protein: CASSVTRQDQPQHF. The CDR3 nucleotides read TGCGCCAGCAGTGTTACGAGACAGGACCAGCCCCAGCATTTT.

This rearrangement joins TRBV7-6 to TRBJ2-3, with D uncertain. The CDR3 length is 13 residues. CDR1 is SGHVS and CDR2 is FNYEAQ in the germline V gene. Trimming took 1 base from V and 4 from J, leaving 6 bases between them. The DNA for the CDR3 is TGTGCCAGCAGCTTAGGTGCCCCAGATACGCAGTATTTT. Translating it yields CASSLGAPDTQYF.

This clone was observed at least ten times. J is TRBJ2-1 and V is TRBV19; no clear D. The CDR3 is 13 residues long. Trimming cost V 7 bases and J 3 bases, with 10 bases left between them. Germline V gene data show CDR1 as LNHDA and CDR2 as SQIVND (reference sequence). The chain's CDR3 is CASTPGYYNEQFF. The CDR3 DNA reads as TGTGCCAGTACCCCCGGCTACTACAATGAGCAGTTCTTC. The complete variable domain, with remaining parts taken from reference TRBV19 and TRBJ2-1, reads DGGITQSPKYLFRKEGQNVTLSCEQNLNHDAMYWYRQDPGQGLRLIYYSQIVNDFQKGDIAEGYSVSREKKESFPLTVTSAQKNPTAFYLCASTPGYYNEQFFGPGTRLTVL.

V is TRBV7-9 and J is TRBJ2-1; 7 bases line up with TRBD1. The CDR3 spans 14 residues. J gave up 8 bases and V 7 bases, and 11 bases lay outside the gene matches. Germline assignment: CDR1 SEHNR and CDR2 FQNEAQ (reference sequence). As DNA, the CDR3 is TGTGCCAGCAAGGCCGCAGGGGGTTTGGATGAGCAGTTCTTC. Protein product: CASKAAGGLDEQFF.

This clone has only one observation. The chain combines TRBV28 with TRBJ2-2, with 10 bases fitting TRBD2. This CDR3 has 18 amino acids. V dropped 2 bases and J dropped 2; count of bases not matched to a gene: 8. The germline gives CDR1 MDHEN, CDR2 SYDVKM. CDR3 amino acids: CASSLGILAGGNTGELFF. DNA for the CDR3: TGTGCCAGCAGTTTAGGGATATTAGCGGGAGGAAACACCGGGGAGCTGTTTTTT.

The V call is TRBV7-8, the J call TRBJ2-3; 10 bases agree with TRBD2. CDR3 size: 19 residues. The V and J ends lost 1 base and 3 bases, in that order; junction bases with no gene match: 13. The germline gives CDR1 SGHVS, CDR2 FQNEAQ. The CDR3 is CASSLGGTSGNSLTDTQYF. In nucleotides, the CDR3 is TGTGCCAGCAGCTTAGGGGGAACTAGCGGGAACTCCTTAACAGATACGCAGTATTTT.

This sequence joins TRBV7-8 and TRBJ2-3; tentative D call: TRBD2 (6 bases). Germline lookup yields CDR1 SGHVS and CDR2 FQNEAQ. V lost 7 bases to trimming and J lost 5 bases, with 16 bases between them. This CDR3 comprises 14 residues. The DNA of the CDR3 is TGTGCCAGCACGCGGCGGAGGGCCTTAGATACGCAGTATTTT. Amino acid sequence: CASTRRRALDTQYF. Looking up the rest from reference TRBV7-8 and TRBJ2-3 gives the full variable domain: GAGVSQSPRYKVAKRGQDVALRCDPISGHVSLFWYQQALGQGPEFLTYFQNEAQLDKSGLPSDRFFAERPEGSVSTLKIQRTQQEDSAVYLCASTRRRALDTQYFGPGTRLTVL.

The chain uses TRBV14 and TRBJ2-7; D call uncertain. V was trimmed by 1 base and J by 6 bases, leaving 16 bases between them. The germline CDR1 and CDR2 sequences are SGHDN and FVKESK. The length of the CDR3 is 15 residues. CDR3 in amino acids: CASSQVVALYSEQYF. CDR3 DNA: TGTGCCAGCAGCCAAGTGGTCGCTCTCTACTCCGAGCAGTACTTC.

V usage is TRBV7-3 and J usage is TRBJ2-2, with unresolved D. This CDR3 has 13 amino acids. Per the germline V gene, CDR1 is SGHTA and CDR2 is FQGTGA. V was trimmed by 2 bases and J by 6 bases, leaving 7 bases between them. CDR3 sequence reads: CASSLGAPGELFF. The CDR3 nucleotides read TGTGCCAGCAGCTTAGGTGCGCCCGGGGAGCTGTTTTTT.

The gene calls are TRBV6-6 and TRBJ2-7; D may correspond to TRBD1 or TRBD2 (5 bases each). Trimming removed 5 bases from V and 3 bases from J, with 14 bases in between. The CDR3 length is 14 residues. Looked up from germline, CDR1 is MNHNY and CDR2 is SVGAGI (reference sequence). CDR3 DNA: TGTGCCAGCAGTCCCAGGGAGCATGTCTACGAGCAGTACTTC. Its translation: CASSPREHVYEQYF.

In its sample, this clone was seen a few times. The rearrangement links TRBV2 to TRBJ2-1; D is undetermined. The CDR3 length is 13 residues. Germline CDR1 reads SNHLY; CDR2 reads FYNNEI. V was clipped by 3 bases and J by 9 bases, with 12 bases between them. CDR3 DNA sequence: TGTGCCAGCAGTGAGGAGTTTGTCACTGAGCAGTTCTTC. Translating it yields CASSEEFVTEQFF.

V and J are TRBV2 and TRBJ2-7; D is uncertain. This CDR3 has 12 amino acids. Germline V lookup: CDR1 SNHLY, CDR2 FYNNEI. The V end lost 5 bases, the J end lost 5 bases, and 10 bases lay between the germline ends. The CDR3 loop reads CASSSDLNEQYF. The DNA of the CDR3 is TGTGCCAGCAGTTCTGACCTAAACGAGCAGTACTTC.

The chain combines TRBV5-1 with TRBJ1-2; D is unresolved. This CDR3 region has 13 residues. V lost 1 base to trimming and J lost 8 bases, with 12 bases between them. The germline V gene encodes CDR1 SGHRS and CDR2 YFSETQ. CDR3 DNA: TGCGCCAGCAGCTTGTCTGCCCGCGTAGGCTACACCTTC. It translates to CASSLSARVGYTF.

The chain couples TRBV2 to TRBJ2-7; possibly TRBD1 for D (5 bases). From germline, CDR1 is SNHLY and CDR2 FYNNEI. The CDR3 is made up of 12 amino acids. Trimming took off 6 bases at V and 2 bases at J, with 8 bases between the two ends. Here the CDR3 DNA reads TGTGCCAGCAGGGAACAGGCCTACGAGCAGTACTTC. Amino acid sequence: CASREQAYEQYF.

The chain recombines TRBV20-1 with TRBJ1-4, with D perhaps TRBD1 (5 bases). The CDR3 length is 10 residues. Germline V gene sequence: CDR1 DFQATT, CDR2 SNEGSKA (reference sequence). Trimming shortened V by 5 bases and J by 11 bases, and 9 bases separated the two germline ends. The CDR3 reads CSAPRDKLFF. For the CDR3, the DNA is TGCAGTGCTCCACGGGACAAACTGTTTTTT.

The chain links TRBV10-3 to TRBJ1-1; TRBD1 matches at 7 bases. There are 14 residues in the CDR3. Germline CDR1 is ENHRY and CDR2 is SYGVKD. The V and J ends lost 6 bases and 3 bases, in that order; junction bases with no gene match: 7. In DNA, the CDR3 is TGTGCCATCAGGGGGGACAGTGAGTACACTGAAGCTTTCTTT. Translation: CAIRGDSEYTEAFF.

The sample holds many counts of this clone. Other DNA sequences in the same sample also yield this CDR3. This chain links TRBV27 with TRBJ2-7; D remains unclear. The CDR3 spans 14 residues. V was shortened by 3 bases and J by 2 bases, with 11 bases between the two germline ends. Germline lookup yields CDR1 MNHEY and CDR2 SMNVEV (reference sequence). The CDR3 nucleotides read TGTGCCAGCAGTTTCTCGGAAGGGCCCTACGAGCAGTACTTC. Amino acids: CASSFSEGPYEQYF.

This chain links TRBV27 with TRBJ1-1; D is unclear. The CDR3 spans 13 residues. Germline CDR1 is MNHEY and CDR2 is SMNVEV (reference sequence). Deletions cut 1 base from V and 3 bases from J, with 6 bases between. In nucleotides, the CDR3 is TGTGCCAGCAGTTTATACCCGCACACTGAAGCTTTCTTT. Its translation is CASSLYPHTEAFF.

This chain joins TRBV19 and TRBJ2-4; possible D gene TRBD1, 6 bases. Trimming left V 5 bases short and J 3 bases short, with 14 bases between. The CDR3 runs to 15 residues. The germline CDR1 and CDR2 sequences are LNHDA and SQIVND (reference sequence). The DNA of the CDR3 is TGTGCCAGTAGTCAGTCAGGGGTTGGCAAAAACATTCAGTACTTC. Its translation is CASSQSGVGKNIQYF.

This sequence joins TRBV30 and TRBJ2-1, with D possibly TRBD2 on 5 matching bases. Germline-derived CDR1 and CDR2 are GTSNPN and SVGIG (reference sequence). There are 15 residues in the CDR3. V dropped 3 bases and J dropped 0 bases, with 12 bases sitting between them. CDR3 DNA: TGTGCCTGGAGCGTAAGCGGCAGCTCCTACAATGAGCAGTTCTTC. Its protein is CAWSVSGSSYNEQFF.

This chain links TRBV28 with TRBJ2-7; 10 bases map to TRBD1. The CDR3 runs to 16 residues. Looked up from germline, CDR1 is MDHEN and CDR2 is SYDVKM. V dropped 6 bases and J dropped 3; count of bases not matched to a gene: 11. The CDR3 region is CASSGIAGTGVYEQYF. The CDR3 DNA follows: TGTGCCAGCAGCGGCATCGCCGGGACAGGGGTCTACGAGCAGTACTTC. The whole variable domain, filled in from reference TRBV28 and TRBJ2-7, reads DVKVTQSSRYLVKRTGEKVFLECVQDMDHENMFWYRQDPGLGLRLIYFSYDVKMKEKGDIPEGYSVSREKKERFSLILESASTNQTSMYLCASSGIAGTGVYEQYFGPGTRLTVT.

This chain connects TRBV7-8 to TRBJ2-1; 7 bases map to TRBD2. V dropped 1 base and J dropped 3; count of bases not matched to a gene: 9. The germline V gene encodes CDR1 SGHVS and CDR2 FQNEAQ. This CDR3 is built from 17 residues. CDR3 sequence (DNA): TGTGCCAGCAGCTTAGAAAGCGGCGGGAGTTTCTACAATGAGCAGTTCTTC. This sequence encodes CASSLESGGSFYNEQFF.

The rearrangement uses TRBV19 and TRBJ2-2, with D unresolved. The V end was cut by 4 bases, the J end by 1 base, with 13 bases between. The CDR3 runs to 16 residues. Germline V gene sequence: CDR1 LNHDA, CDR2 SQIVND (reference sequence). CDR3 nucleotide sequence: TGTGCCAGTAGTAGGATTCAGAATGTGAACACCGGGGAGCTGTTTTTT. Translating gives CASSRIQNVNTGELFF.

The chain couples TRBV4-1 to TRBJ2-5, with D possibly called TRBD1 or TRBD2 (6 bases each). The CDR3 consists of 15 residues. Germline CDR1 MGHRA, CDR2 YSYEKL. Trimming took 0 bases from V and 5 from J, leaving 13 bases between them. The CDR3 sequence: CASSQERGEWETQYF. The CDR3 DNA reads TGCGCCAGCAGCCAAGAAAGGGGGGAATGGGAGACCCAGTACTTC.

The chain combines TRBV11-3 with TRBJ2-5; the match to TRBD2 covers 12 bases. The V gene's germline CDR1 is SGHNT and CDR2 YENEEA. V gave up 3 bases and J gave up 4 bases; unmatched junction bases: 9. The CDR3 has 17 amino acids. CDR3 nucleotide sequence: TGTGCCAGCAGCTTGGGGCTAGCGGGAGGGCCGGGAGAGACCCAGTACTTC. It specifies CASSLGLAGGPGETQYF.

The rearrangement joins TRBV5-8 to TRBJ1-4, with 7 bases matching TRBD1. Germline trimming cut 4 bases from V and 0 bases from J; bases unmatched to any gene: 15. The germline gives CDR1 SGHTS, CDR2 YDEGEE. The CDR3 runs to 19 residues. This CDR3 reads CASSPGTDVTDATNEKLFF. The CDR3 nucleotides read TGTGCCAGCAGCCCCGGGACAGACGTTACCGATGCAACTAATGAAAAACTGTTTTTT.

The CDR3 loop reads CASSLGAGRNEQFF. CDR3 nucleotides: TGTGCCAGCAGCTTAGGTGCAGGGCGCAATGAGCAGTTCTTC. The V and J genes are TRBV11-3 and TRBJ2-1; D is perhaps TRBD1 (5 bases). The CDR3 is made up of 14 amino acids. V gave up 1 base and J gave up 6 bases, with 10 bases separating them. CDR1 is SGHNT and CDR2 is YENEEA in the germline V gene.

This rearrangement joins TRBV19 to TRBJ2-4; D gene uncertain. V lost 3 bases to trimming and J lost 3 bases, with 15 bases between them. The CDR3 is 16 amino acids. From germline, CDR1 is LNHDA and CDR2 SQIVND (reference sequence). The CDR3 DNA sequence: TGTGCCAGTAGTATCTTCCCGGTGAGTCACAAAAACATTCAGTACTTC. This encodes CASSIFPVSHKNIQYF.

The chain joins TRBV6-1 to TRBJ2-7; TRBD2 matches at 10 bases. Germline trimming cut 7 bases from V and 6 bases from J; bases unmatched to any gene: 12. The CDR3 runs 15 residues. Germline V gene sequence: CDR1 MNHNS, CDR2 SASEGT. Here the CDR3 DNA reads TGTGCCAGCACCGGACCGGGACTAGCGTATGGCGAGCAGTACTTC. It specifies CASTGPGLAYGEQYF.

There are a few counts of this clone. The gene calls are TRBV29-1 and TRBJ2-1; D is unresolved. The CDR3 covers 11 residues. V shed 7 bases and J shed 10 bases, with 14 bases lying between them. CDR1 SQVTM and CDR2 ANQGSEA come from the germline V gene. In DNA, the CDR3 is TGCAGCGCTTTCGTTAATCCAGAGCAGTTCTTC. Encoded protein: CSAFVNPEQFF.